This TCR beta chain was captured in a study of T cells in Graves' hyperthyroidism and ophthalmopathy. General study findings and limits: Model output signaled ophthalmopathy a median roughly six months ahead of onset. Blood shared most expanded thyroid clonotypes above 0.001.

This clonotype was seen only a few times. The antigen is not known. V was cut by 3 bases and J by 5 bases, with 17 bases left in between. The CDR3 contains 16 residues. The germline CDR1 and CDR2 sequences are MNHNS and SASEGT. A NOSPECS grade of at least 4, a Clinical Activity Score of at least 3 and duration under 3 months were recorded in ophthalmopathy patients. Amplification targeted TCR beta CDR3 regions from RNA transcripts. Carried out on the TCR CDR3, a first-round RT-PCR used the HTBI primer set. Each CDR3 protein is one row after TCRdb ran MiXCR on the multiplex PCR reads. The sample records some 490,000 distinct CDR3 sequences, about 22% being singletons.

The sequencing input was blood. V and J are TRBV6-1 and TRBJ1-5; D may be TRBD1 (6 bases). This TCR was recovered from a woman aged 70-85 years with Graves' ophthalmopathy. CDR3: CASSEGGPFPYQPQHF. In nucleotides, the CDR3 is TGTGCCAGCAGTGAGGGGGGCCCTTTTCCCTATCAGCCCCAGCATTTT.